These T cell receptor beta chains were read from a single sample in a study of graft-versus-host responses after intestinal transplantation. These receptors are not linked to any known antigen. The repertoire was sequenced with immunoSEQ multiplex PCR; TCRdb's copy has only in-frame clones and lacks some. This table holds about 81,000 clones, 70% to 90% found once. This sample comprised unstimulated CD4+ T cells sorted from spleen or lymph node cells, obtained before intestinal transplant. Every receptor here comes from a human donor who received an intestinal transplant. Each CDR3 is given with its conserved first and last residue. The D gene is left open where the match is weak. Clone size is not always given. Where it is, it says once, few, many or a class for expanded clones.

V gene: TRBV6-1
J gene: TRBJ1-2
D gene: -
clone size: -
CDR3 protein: CASNGGGGAYGYTF
CDR3 DNA: TGTGCCAGCAACGGGGGAGGAGGTGCCTATGGCTACACCTTC

V gene: TRBV15
J gene: TRBJ1-6
D gene: TRBD1
clone size: -
CDR3 protein: CATSRDPRTGPYQGSYNSPLHF
CDR3 DNA: TGTGCCACCAGCAGAGATCCCCGGACAGGGCCCTACCAGGGCTCCTATAATTCACCCCTCCACTTT

V gene: TRBV7-8
J gene: TRBJ2-7
D gene: TRBD1
clone size: few
CDR3 protein: CASSPLTGGEQYF
CDR3 DNA: TGTGCCAGCAGCCCCCTGACAGGGGGCGAGCAGTACTTC

V gene: TRBV6-1
J gene: TRBJ1-2
D gene: TRBD1
clone size: -
CDR3 protein: CASHPLGGGNGYTF
CDR3 DNA: TGTGCCAGTCATCCCCTTGGAGGGGGCAATGGCTACACCTTC

V gene: TRBV28
J gene: TRBJ1-2
D gene: -
clone size: few
CDR3 protein: CASSSGQLNYGYTF
CDR3 DNA: TGTGCCAGCAGTTCGGGACAACTCAACTATGGCTACACCTTC

V gene: TRBV19
J gene: TRBJ1-5
D gene: TRBD1
clone size: -
CDR3 protein: CASTRPGGQPQHF
CDR3 DNA: TGTGCCAGTACGCGGCCAGGGGGTCAGCCCCAGCATTTT

V gene: TRBV6-1
J gene: TRBJ2-3
D gene: TRBD2
clone size: -
CDR3 protein: CASSDRTSGGYTDTQYF
CDR3 DNA: TGTGCCAGCAGTGACCGGACTAGCGGGGGTTACACAGATACGCAGTATTTT

V gene: TRBV6-5
J gene: TRBJ2-5
D gene: -
clone size: -
CDR3 protein: CASSYGTQGTQYF
CDR3 DNA: TGTGCCAGCAGTTACGGGACTCAAGGGACCCAGTACTTC

V gene: TRBV6-6
J gene: TRBJ2-7
D gene: -
clone size: -
CDR3 protein: CASRPEADPYEQYF
CDR3 DNA: TGTGCCAGCAGACCCGAGGCGGATCCCTACGAGCAGTACTTC

V gene: TRBV2
J gene: TRBJ1-1
D gene: TRBD1
clone size: -
CDR3 protein: CASGTGGKSEAFF
CDR3 DNA: TGTGCCAGCGGCACAGGGGGTAAGTCTGAAGCTTTCTTT

V gene: TRBV12-5
J gene: TRBJ1-2
D gene: TRBD1
clone size: -
CDR3 protein: CASASTGNGYTF
CDR3 DNA: TGTGCTAGTGCCTCGACAGGGAATGGCTACACCTTC

V gene: TRBV2
J gene: TRBJ1-2
D gene: -
clone size: -
CDR3 protein: CASYRQTYGYTF
CDR3 DNA: TGTGCCAGCTACCGACAGACTTATGGCTACACCTTC

V gene: TRBV6-1
J gene: TRBJ2-7
D gene: TRBD2
clone size: -
CDR3 protein: CASSHSGSFTYEQYF
CDR3 DNA: TGTGCCAGCAGTCATAGCGGGAGTTTCACCTACGAGCAGTACTTC

V gene: TRBV2
J gene: TRBJ2-6
D gene: -
clone size: -
CDR3 protein: CASSVTSAGANVLTF
CDR3 DNA: TGTGCCAGCAGTGTAACGTCAGCTGGGGCCAACGTCCTGACTTTC

V gene: TRBV5-6
J gene: TRBJ2-7
D gene: TRBD1
clone size: -
CDR3 protein: CASSRQGYEQYF
CDR3 DNA: TGTGCCAGCAGCCGACAGGGCTACGAGCAGTACTTC

V gene: TRBV30
J gene: TRBJ2-7
D gene: -
clone size: -
CDR3 protein: CAWSANPLAVEQYF
CDR3 DNA: TGTGCCTGGAGTGCCAACCCGCTAGCTGTCGAGCAGTACTTC

V gene: TRBV5-6
J gene: TRBJ2-5
D gene: -
clone size: -
CDR3 protein: CASSSIDYGETQYF
CDR3 DNA: TGTGCCAGCAGCTCGATTGACTACGGGGAGACCCAGTACTTC

V gene: TRBV7-3
J gene: TRBJ2-5
D gene: TRBD2
clone size: -
CDR3 protein: CASSLTGTSLGVIGETQYF
CDR3 DNA: TGTGCCAGCAGCTTAACGGGGACTAGCCTAGGGGTGATCGGTGAGACCCAGTACTTC

V gene: TRBV6-5
J gene: TRBJ2-7
D gene: -
clone size: -
CDR3 protein: CASSYGQGREQYF
CDR3 DNA: TGTGCCAGCAGTTACGGGCAGGGTCGCGAGCAGTACTTC

V gene: TRBV28
J gene: TRBJ2-3
D gene: TRBD2
clone size: few
CDR3 protein: CASSLDAGDTDTQYF
CDR3 DNA: TGTGCCAGCAGTTTAGACGCGGGGGACACAGATACGCAGTATTTT

V gene: TRBV7-2
J gene: TRBJ1-2
D gene: -
clone size: -
CDR3 protein: CASSLENRNYGYTF
CDR3 DNA: TGTGCCAGCAGCTTAGAAAACAGGAACTATGGCTACACCTTC

V gene: TRBV2
J gene: TRBJ1-5
D gene: -
clone size: -
CDR3 protein: CASKGSGGPQHF
CDR3 DNA: TGTGCCAGCAAGGGCAGCGGGGGCCCCCAGCATTTT

V gene: TRBV4-1
J gene: TRBJ2-7
D gene: -
clone size: few
CDR3 protein: CASSQDGGYEEQYF
CDR3 DNA: TGCGCCAGCAGCCAAGATGGCGGGTATGAAGAGCAGTACTTC

V gene: TRBV7-9
J gene: TRBJ2-7
D gene: -
clone size: -
CDR3 protein: CASSLAGSEQYF
CDR3 DNA: TGTGCCAGCAGCTTAGCGGGGAGCGAGCAGTACTTC

V gene: TRBV4-1
J gene: TRBJ1-3
D gene: -
clone size: -
CDR3 protein: CASSHNPHRGSGNTIYF
CDR3 DNA: TGCGCCAGCAGCCATAACCCCCATAGGGGTTCTGGAAACACCATATATTTT

V gene: TRBV2
J gene: TRBJ2-7
D gene: -
clone size: -
CDR3 protein: CASGGGYEQYF
CDR3 DNA: TGTGCCAGTGGGGGCGGCTACGAGCAGTACTTC

V gene: TRBV30
J gene: TRBJ1-1
D gene: -
clone size: -
CDR3 protein: CAWSVLRGGNTEAFF
CDR3 DNA: TGTGCCTGGAGTGTACTAAGAGGGGGAAACACTGAAGCTTTCTTT